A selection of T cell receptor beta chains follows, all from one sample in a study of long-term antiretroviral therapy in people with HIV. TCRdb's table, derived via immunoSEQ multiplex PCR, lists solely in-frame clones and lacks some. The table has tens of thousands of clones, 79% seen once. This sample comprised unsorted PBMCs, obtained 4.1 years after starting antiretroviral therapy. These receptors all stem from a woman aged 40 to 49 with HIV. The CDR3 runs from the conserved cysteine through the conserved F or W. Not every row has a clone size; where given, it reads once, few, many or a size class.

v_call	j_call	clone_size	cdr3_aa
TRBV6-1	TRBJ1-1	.	CASSERGNTEAFF
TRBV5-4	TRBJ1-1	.	CASRGDSVSTEAFF
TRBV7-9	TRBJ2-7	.	CASSLTGTTSYEQYF
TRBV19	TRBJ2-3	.	CASSMMGADTQYF
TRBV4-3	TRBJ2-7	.	CASSQDRDKPSYEQYF
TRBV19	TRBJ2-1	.	CASTTGSYNEQFF
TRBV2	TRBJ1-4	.	CASRTVGVTNEKLFF
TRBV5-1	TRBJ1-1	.	CASSKTGVLNTEAFF
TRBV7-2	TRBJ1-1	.	CASSLGRQGGEAFF
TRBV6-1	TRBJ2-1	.	CASSPGNEQFF
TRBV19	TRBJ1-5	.	CASSGPTGLNQPQHF
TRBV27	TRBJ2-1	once	CASSLPGGTPYNEQFF
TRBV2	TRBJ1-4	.	CASTRTGRYEKLFF
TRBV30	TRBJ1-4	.	CASQGATNEKLFF
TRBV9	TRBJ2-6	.	CASSVGGPRLGANVLTF
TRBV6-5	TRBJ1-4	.	CASSTATTNEKLFF
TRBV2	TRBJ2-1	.	CASSVARTVHNEQFF
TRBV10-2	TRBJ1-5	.	CASSENSNQPQHF
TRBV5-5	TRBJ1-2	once	CASSFREADGYTF
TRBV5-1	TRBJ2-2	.	CASSSTGTGVPGELFF
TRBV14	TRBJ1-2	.	CASSQDLAGLFGYTF
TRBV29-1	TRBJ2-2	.	CSVDAGAHTGELFF
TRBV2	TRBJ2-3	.	CASSRTDGAADTQYF
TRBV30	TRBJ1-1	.	CATTGQGYTEAFF
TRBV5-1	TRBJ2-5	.	CASSLGQSETQYF
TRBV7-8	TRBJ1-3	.	CASSLYRVNSGNTIYF
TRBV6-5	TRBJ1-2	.	CASSLRARVYGYTF
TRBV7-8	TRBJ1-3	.	CASSSGSASGNTIYF